The rows below give T cell receptor beta chains drawn from one sample of a study of T-cell reconstitution after alpha-beta-depleted transplantation in children. TCRdb processed the PCR reads anew with MiXCR; each CDR3 protein has one entry. The sample consists of 450,000 to 600,000 distinct CDR3 sequences, 10% to 15% of them appearing once. The material was PBMCs, mostly from graft donor cells, obtained 360 days after TCRalphabeta/CD19-depleted stem cell transplant. These TCRs come from a male patient under 18 who had a stem cell transplant for acute myeloid leukemia, so the T cells may come from the graft donor. CDR3s include the opening cysteine and the closing phenylalanine or tryptophan. A D gene is named only where the DNA matches it firmly. Only some rows state a clone size, as once, few, many or a class for expanded clones.

CDR3 protein | CDR3 DNA | D gene | J gene | clone size | V gene
CASITRRKGYNEQFF | TGTGCCAGCATCACACGTAGAAAGGGCTACAATGAGCAGTTCTTC | - | TRBJ2-1 | few | TRBV6-2/TRBV6-3
CASSPSSGSGNEQFF | TGCGCCAGCAGCCCAAGTAGCGGGAGTGGCAATGAGCAGTTCTTC | TRBD2 | TRBJ2-1 | few | TRBV5-1
CASSLAGGPRNEQFF | TGTGCCAGCAGCTTAGCGGGAGGGCCTAGAAATGAGCAGTTCTTC | TRBD2 | TRBJ2-1 | many | TRBV5-4
CATSDEAGVGETQYF | TGTGCCACCAGTGATGAAGCGGGAGTAGGGGAGACCCAGTACTTC | TRBD2 | TRBJ2-5 | many | TRBV24-1
CSANGLAGDYNEQFF | TGCAGTGCCAACGGACTAGCCGGAGATTACAATGAGCAGTTCTTC | TRBD2 | TRBJ2-1 | - | TRBV20-1
CASSLGPGVTHEQFF | TGTGCCAGCAGCTTAGGTCCGGGAGTGACGCACGAGCAGTTCTTC | - | TRBJ2-1 | once | TRBV7-2
CSVEGLAVQETQYF | TGCAGCGTTGAAGGCCTAGCGGTCCAAGAGACCCAGTACTTC | TRBD2 | TRBJ2-5 | few | TRBV29-1
CASSWNGNQPQHF | TGTGCCAGCAGCTGGAACGGCAATCAGCCCCAGCATTTT | - | TRBJ1-5 | - | TRBV7-2
CASSFKRTVPGQTQYF | TGTGCCAGCAGTTTTAAGAGGACAGTGCCTGGGCAGACCCAGTACTTC | - | TRBJ2-5 | many | TRBV28
CASSVPGQGIGEQYF | TGCGCCAGCAGCGTGCCGGGACAGGGGATAGGCGAGCAGTACTTC | TRBD1 | TRBJ2-7 | few | TRBV5-1
CASSPQQGAFYEQYF | TGTGCCAGCTCACCACAACAGGGAGCCTTCTACGAGCAGTACTTC | - | TRBJ2-7 | few | TRBV18
CSARGQGSETQYF | TGCAGTGCTCGGGGTCAGGGATCAGAGACCCAGTACTTC | - | TRBJ2-5 | - | TRBV20-1
CASSPPSGRAKNIQYF | TGTGCCAGCTCACCACCAAGCGGGAGGGCCAAAAACATTCAGTACTTC | TRBD2 | TRBJ2-4 | - | TRBV18
CASSLDGGISGNTIYF | TGCGCCAGCAGCTTGGACGGGGGGATTTCTGGAAACACCATATATTTT | - | TRBJ1-3 | few | TRBV5-1
CASSPRFLRQETQYF | TGTGCCAGCAGCCCCCGGTTCTTAAGACAAGAGACCCAGTACTTC | - | TRBJ2-5 | few | TRBV9
CASSYYSGTSGYTF | TGTGCCAGCAGTTACTATTCAGGGACAAGTGGCTACACCTTC | - | TRBJ1-2 | - | TRBV6-2/TRBV6-3
CASSYYIRGYTF | TGTGCCAGCAGTTACTATATCCGTGGCTACACCTTC | - | TRBJ1-2 | few | TRBV6-2/TRBV6-3
CASSLGGTGWDTQYF | TGTGCCAGCAGTTTAGGGGGGACAGGGTGGGATACGCAGTATTTT | TRBD1 | TRBJ2-3 | - | TRBV28
CASQAGQPNQPQHF | TGTGCCAGCCAAGCGGGACAGCCCAATCAGCCCCAGCATTTT | TRBD1 | TRBJ1-5 | few | TRBV12-3/TRBV12-4
CASSLTVAGNGWNEQFF | TGCGCCAGCAGCCTGACTGTAGCGGGGAATGGGTGGAATGAGCAGTTCTTC | TRBD2 | TRBJ2-1 | many | TRBV4-3
CASSLADIEIGNIQYF | TGTGCCAGCAGCTTAGCTGATATCGAGATTGGGAACATTCAGTACTTC | - | TRBJ2-4 | few | TRBV7-8
CASSASVVPFYEQYF | TGTGCCAGCAGTGCCTCCGTGGTCCCCTTTTACGAGCAGTACTTC | - | TRBJ2-7 | - | TRBV28
CASRIAGGMTGEQYF | TGTGCCAGCAGAATAGCGGGAGGGATGACCGGCGAGCAGTACTTC | TRBD2 | TRBJ2-7 | few | TRBV6-2/TRBV6-3
CASSLVLQTKSKNIQYF | TGTGCCAGCAGCTTAGTCCTCCAGACCAAGTCTAAAAACATTCAGTACTTC | - | TRBJ2-4 | many | TRBV7-9
CSVDTLGVGEQYF | TGCAGCGTGGATACCCTGGGGGTTGGCGAGCAGTACTTC | - | TRBJ2-7 | few | TRBV29-1
CASTQSGNLAKNIQYF | TGCGCCAGCACCCAAAGCGGGAATTTAGCCAAAAACATTCAGTACTTC | TRBD2 | TRBJ2-4 | - | TRBV5-1
CASRWGLPGTQYF | TGCGCCAGCAGGTGGGGGTTACCAGGGACCCAGTACTTC | - | TRBJ2-5 | few | TRBV10-2
CASSRRLAGGVETQYF | TGCGCCAGCAGCCGTAGACTAGCGGGAGGTGTGGAGACCCAGTACTTC | TRBD2 | TRBJ2-5 | - | TRBV4-3
CSAQQGADTQYF | TGCAGTGCCCAACAGGGGGCGGATACGCAGTATTTT | TRBD1 | TRBJ2-3 | - | TRBV20-1
CASGKGTSPMGSYEQYF | TGTGCCAGCGGGAAAGGGACTAGCCCCATGGGGTCCTACGAGCAGTACTTC | TRBD2 | TRBJ2-7 | few | TRBV11-2
CAWSGRDEQYF | TGTGCCTGGAGCGGGAGGGACGAGCAGTACTTC | TRBD2 | TRBJ2-7 | many | TRBV30
CSARGTSGKHEQFF | TGCAGTGCTAGAGGGACTAGCGGGAAACATGAGCAGTTCTTC | TRBD2 | TRBJ2-1 | few | TRBV20-1
CSARGPNQPQHF | TGCAGTGCTAGAGGGCCCAATCAGCCCCAGCATTTT | - | TRBJ1-5 | few | TRBV20-1
CASSQKGQGPYEQYF | TGTGCCAGCAGCCAGAAAGGACAGGGCCCTTACGAGCAGTACTTC | TRBD1 | TRBJ2-7 | few | TRBV7-9
CASSLIQRLIVEPQHF | TGTGCCAGCAGCTTGATACAAAGGCTTATTGTCGAGCCCCAGCATTTT | - | TRBJ1-5 | few | TRBV7-3
CASSLDTVQETQYF | TGCGCCAGCAGCTTGGACACGGTTCAAGAGACCCAGTACTTC | - | TRBJ2-5 | - | TRBV5-1
CASSLGEPGANNEQFF | TGTGCCAGCAGCTTAGGGGAGCCGGGAGCAAACAATGAGCAGTTCTTC | - | TRBJ2-1 | - | TRBV11-1
CASSKAIGTSGTDTQYF | TGCGCCAGCAGCAAAGCCATAGGGACTAGCGGCACAGATACGCAGTATTTT | TRBD2 | TRBJ2-3 | many | TRBV5-1
CASSPRFYEQYF | TGTGCCAGCAGCCCTCGGTTCTACGAGCAGTACTTC | - | TRBJ2-7 | few | TRBV7-9
CSARDNPGLAGGTGELFF | TGCAGTGCTAGAGATAATCCGGGACTAGCGGGAGGCACCGGGGAGCTGTTTTTT | TRBD2 | TRBJ2-2 | - | TRBV20-1
CASSLRRHEQYF | TGTGCCAGCAGCCTACGAAGACACGAGCAGTACTTC | - | TRBJ2-7 | many | TRBV7-8
CSVGLRGAGYGSYEQYF | TGCAGCGTTGGGCTTCGGGGCGCGGGATATGGCTCCTACGAGCAGTACTTC | - | TRBJ2-7 | many | TRBV29-1
CASIGVEAPEAFF | TGTGCCAGCATTGGGGTCGAGGCCCCTGAAGCTTTCTTT | - | TRBJ1-1 | many | TRBV25-1
CASNTPATGLNQPQHF | TGTGCCAGTAATACTCCGGCGACAGGCCTCAATCAGCCCCAGCATTTT | - | TRBJ1-5 | - | TRBV19
CASSFPAGGPIYEQYF | TGTGCCAGCAGTTTTCCAGCGGGAGGGCCTATCTACGAGCAGTACTTC | TRBD2 | TRBJ2-7 | many | TRBV28
CASRLRYEQYF | TGCGCCAGCCGGCTCCGCTACGAGCAGTACTTC | - | TRBJ2-7 | few | TRBV5-1
CSARGDRGNEQFF | TGCAGTGCTAGAGGGGACAGGGGGAATGAGCAGTTCTTC | TRBD1 | TRBJ2-1 | few | TRBV20-1
CASSLAGQGINIQYF | TGTGCCAGCAGTTTAGCCGGTCAGGGGATAAACATTCAGTACTTC | - | TRBJ2-4 | - | TRBV12-3/TRBV12-4